A selection of T cell receptor beta chains follows, all from one sample in a study of OX40 agonist ivuxolimab in advanced cancers. Clones were sequenced by immunoSEQ multiplex PCR, and TCRdb holds only the in-frame ones, with some missing. The sample shows approximately 98,000 clones, 85% to 95% of them seen only once. The source material was CD4+ or CD8+ T cells sorted from blood, sampled in a trial of the OX40 agonist ivuxolimab. These receptors originate from an adult with an advanced solid tumor such as melanoma, head and neck, liver or kidney cancer. Both conserved end residues are part of each CDR3. The D gene is left open where the match is weak. Only some rows state a clone size, as once, few, many or a class for expanded clones.

>TRBJ1-1|.|.|TRBV5-1
TGCGCCAGCAGCTTGAGGGACACCCTTCTCGGAGCTTTCTTT
CASSLRDTLLGAFF
>TRBJ1-5|.|TRBD1|TRBV19
TGTGCCAGTAGTATCCGGGACAGGGGGCATCAGCCCCAGCATTTT
CASSIRDRGHQPQHF
>TRBJ2-5|once|TRBD2|TRBV27
TGTGCCAGCAGTTACAATGCGGGGGGGCAAGAGACCCAGTACTTC
CASSYNAGGQETQYF
>TRBJ2-5|.|.|TRBV5-4
TGTGCCAGCAGCTTGACAGGGACGGAGACCCAGTACTTC
CASSLTGTETQYF
>TRBJ2-5|.|.|TRBV11-3
TGTGCCAGCAGCTTGTACAGTAAAGAGACCCAGTACTTC
CASSLYSKETQYF
>TRBJ2-1|.|.|TRBV7-3
TGTGCCAGCAGCTTAGTGGGGAGGACTCTCAATGAGCAGTTCTTC
CASSLVGRTLNEQFF
>TRBJ2-3|few|.|TRBV27
TGTGCCAGCAGTCCCGGACGCTCTAGCGCAACAGATACGCAGTATTTT
CASSPGRSSATDTQYF
>TRBJ2-7|.|.|TRBV21-1
TGTGCCAGCAGCAAAGAACCACCCAAACTAGCGGGAGTGTACGAGCAGTACTTC
CASSKEPPKLAGVYEQYF
>TRBJ2-1|once|.|TRBV18
TGTGCCAGCTCACCACGCTCCACACCCCTCGAGGATGAGCAGTTCTTC
CASSPRSTPLEDEQFF
>TRBJ1-6|.|TRBD1|TRBV2
TGTGCCAGCAACCGGGACAGGGGTTCACCCCTCCACTTT
CASNRDRGSPLHF